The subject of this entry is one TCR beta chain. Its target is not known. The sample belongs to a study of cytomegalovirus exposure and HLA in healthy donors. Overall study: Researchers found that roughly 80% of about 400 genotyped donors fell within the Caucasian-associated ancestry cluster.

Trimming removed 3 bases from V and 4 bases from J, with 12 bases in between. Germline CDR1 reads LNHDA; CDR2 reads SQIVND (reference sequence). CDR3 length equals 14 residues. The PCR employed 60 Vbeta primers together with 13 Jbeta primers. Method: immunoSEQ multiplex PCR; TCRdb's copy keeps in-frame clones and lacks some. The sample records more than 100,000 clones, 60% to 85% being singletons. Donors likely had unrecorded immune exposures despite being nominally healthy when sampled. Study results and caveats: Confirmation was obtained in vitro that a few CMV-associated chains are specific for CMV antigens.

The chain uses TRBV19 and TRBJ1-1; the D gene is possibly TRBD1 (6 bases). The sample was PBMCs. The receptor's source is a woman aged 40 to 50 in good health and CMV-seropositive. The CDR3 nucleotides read TGTGCCAGTAGTATCGGGGTAGGGGGCACTGAAGCTTTCTTT. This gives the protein CASSIGVGGTEAFF.